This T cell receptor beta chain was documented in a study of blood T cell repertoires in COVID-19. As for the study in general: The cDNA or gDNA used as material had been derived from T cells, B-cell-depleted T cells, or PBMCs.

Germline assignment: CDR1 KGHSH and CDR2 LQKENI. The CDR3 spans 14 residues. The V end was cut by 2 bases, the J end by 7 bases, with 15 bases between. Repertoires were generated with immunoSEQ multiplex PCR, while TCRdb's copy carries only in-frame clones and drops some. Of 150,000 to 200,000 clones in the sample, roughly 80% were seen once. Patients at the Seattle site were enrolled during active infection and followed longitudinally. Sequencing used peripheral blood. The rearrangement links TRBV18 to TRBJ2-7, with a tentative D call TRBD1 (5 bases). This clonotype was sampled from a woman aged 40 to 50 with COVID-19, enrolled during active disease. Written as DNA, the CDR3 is TGTGCCAGCTCACCATATTCTGGGCAGGGTGAGCAGTACTTC. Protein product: CASSPYSGQGEQYF.